The TCR beta chain under discussion was sequenced for a study of glioma-infiltrating T cells. Whole-study context: Glioma patients had dexamethasone for six or fewer days before surgery. Target coverage was about 4- to 10-fold for approximately 960,000 blood T cells. Study results and limitations: Shared blood CDR3 signature motifs marked patients with low tissue-blood divergence. Above-expected tissue-blood divergence occurred in all gliomas, most in low-grade ones.

Germline CDR1 and CDR2: LGHDT and YNNKEL (reference sequence). Unmatched junction bases numbered 4, after V lost 0 bases and J lost 8 bases. The CDR3 is made up of 14 amino acids. With regard to this clonotype: Its antigen is still unknown.

The iRepertoire nested amplicon-rescue multiplex PCR amplified TCR alpha and beta CDR3s from RNA. TCRdb fed the multiplex PCR reads into MiXCR, producing one record per CDR3 protein. Among more than 350,000 distinct CDR3 sequences, roughly two fifths were seen once, and the ten largest hold 12%. This clonotype was sampled from a human donor with low-grade glioma or glioblastoma, undergoing nonglioma brain surgery, or in good health (not recorded which). The V and J genes are TRBV3-1 and TRBJ2-1; 7 nucleotides line up with TRBD2. Sequenced input: glioma tissue, nonneoplastic brain tissue, or PBMCs (not recorded which). CDR3 sequence reads: CASSQDGGRDEQFF. CDR3 sequence (DNA): TGTGCCAGCAGCCAAGATGGGGGGAGGGATGAGCAGTTCTTC.